These 30 T cell receptor beta chains came from one sample sequenced in a study of T cell responses to AZD1222 COVID-19 vaccine (dated by TCRdb to the early 2020s). The sample's time point label, in plain terms: baseline before first vaccination. The library was produced with the immunoSEQ multiplex PCR assay. What TCRdb holds here is the immuneACCESS table cut down to in-frame rearrangements. Part of the clones is not present; checked against another copy, under half of the missing clones reflect an unresolved V gene, and the others are unexplained. This sample lists 150,000 to 200,000 clones; 85% to 95% were detected once. The ten biggest clones cover 1.1% to 1.5% of the sample. Sequenced material: peripheral blood, taken on day 0 of AZD1222 vaccination. Receptors originate from an adult in good health.

The chain employs TRBV5-1 and TRBJ2-1; the D is unclear. The CDR3 runs to 14 residues. V gave up 4 bases and J gave up 5 bases, with 13 bases separating them. Per the germline V gene, CDR1 is SGHRS and CDR2 is YFSETQ. CDR3 region: CASSPLLANNEQFF. The CDR3 DNA reads as TGCGCCAGCAGCCCCCTCTTGGCGAACAATGAGCAGTTCTTC.

The J gene is TRBJ2-3, the V gene TRBV19; the D gene is possibly TRBD2 (6 bases). The germline gives CDR1 LNHDA, CDR2 SQIVND (reference sequence). There are 15 residues in the CDR3. The V gene lost 3 bases and the J gene lost 0 bases, with 10 bases spanning the gap. For the CDR3, the DNA is TGTGCCAGTAGTATCCTTGGGGGGAGCACAGATACGCAGTATTTT. Encoded protein: CASSILGGSTDTQYF.

The rearrangement uses TRBV4-3 and TRBJ2-2; TRBD2 aligns across 12 bases. CDR1 LGHNA and CDR2 YSLEER come from the germline V gene. Trimming cost V 3 bases and J 6 bases; bases outside gene matches: 5. CDR3 length: 16 amino acids. CDR3 in amino acids: CASSQRTSGIPGELFF. The CDR3 coding sequence is TGCGCCAGCAGCCAGAGGACTAGCGGGATACCCGGGGAGCTGTTTTTT.

The table lists this clone with a count of one. The DNA for the CDR3 is TGTGCCACCAGTGATAGAAACACAGGGGGAGCCCCGAACACCGGGGAGCTGTTTTTT. It translates to CATSDRNTGGAPNTGELFF. The gene calls are TRBV24-1 and TRBJ2-2; 8 bases are a match to TRBD1. With 3 bases clipped from V and 0 bases from J, the junction kept 11 bases outside the gene matches. This CDR3 spans 19 amino acids. The germline gives CDR1 KGHDR, CDR2 SFDVKD.

The rearrangement joins TRBV6-6 to TRBJ2-1; 7 bases fit TRBD2. With 2 bases clipped from V and 9 bases from J, the junction kept 10 bases outside the gene matches. Germline lookup yields CDR1 MNHNY and CDR2 SVGAGI (reference sequence). The CDR3 spans 15 residues. CDR3 nucleotide sequence: TGTGCCAGCAGTTACAAATGGGCGGGAGATTCTGAGCAGTTCTTC. It specifies CASSYKWAGDSEQFF.

The rearrangement joins TRBV5-6 to TRBJ1-1, with a weak D call TRBD1 (6 bases). Germline CDR1 SGHDT, CDR2 YYEEEE. This CDR3 has 14 amino acids. V gave up 0 bases and J gave up 2 bases, with 8 bases separating them. For the CDR3, the DNA is TGTGCCAGCAGCTTGGTAGGGGGAAACACTGAAGCTTTCTTT. Amino acids: CASSLVGGNTEAFF.

This clone was counted between two and nine times. V gene TRBV19 combines with J gene TRBJ2-5, with D unresolved. Germline loops: CDR1 LNHDA, CDR2 SQIVND (reference sequence). The V gene lost 3 bases and the J gene lost 3 bases, with 11 bases spanning the gap. CDR3 length equals 14 residues. CDR3 protein: CASSIAGPEETQYF. CDR3 bases: TGTGCCAGTAGTATCGCCGGGCCTGAAGAGACCCAGTACTTC.

V usage is TRBV11-2 and J usage is TRBJ2-7; the match to TRBD1 covers 7 bases. The CDR3 is made up of 14 amino acids. Unmatched junction bases numbered 3, after V lost 0 bases and J lost 4 bases. Germline V lookup: CDR1 SGHAT, CDR2 FQNNGV. CDR3 sequence reads: CASSLDGDSYEQYF. Here the CDR3 DNA reads TGTGCCAGCAGCTTAGATGGGGACAGTTACGAGCAGTACTTC. The whole variable domain, remainder taken from reference TRBV11-2 and TRBJ2-7, is EAGVAQSPRYKIIEKRQSVAFWCNPISGHATLYWYQQILGQGPKLLIQFQNNGVVDDSQLPKDRFSAERLKGVDSTLKIQPAKLEDSAVYLCASSLDGDSYEQYFGPGTRLTVT.

The chain couples TRBV20-1 to TRBJ2-2, with 14 bases that match TRBD2. CDR3 length: 17 amino acids. Germline values: CDR1 DFQATT, CDR2 SNEGSKA (reference sequence). V trimming: 6 bases; J trimming: 3 bases; junction bases outside the gene matches: 9. The CDR3 region is CSASRLAGGQDTGELFF. Written as DNA, the CDR3 is TGCAGTGCAAGTAGACTAGCGGGGGGGCAGGACACCGGGGAGCTGTTTTTT.

V usage is TRBV6-6 and J usage is TRBJ1-5; D unresolved. In germline, CDR1 is MNHNY, CDR2 SVGAGI (reference sequence). This CDR3 spans 15 amino acids. Trimming removed 2 bases at V and 1 base at J, with 9 bases between. CDR3 residues: CASSYRVQSNQPQHF. CDR3 DNA: TGTGCCAGCAGTTACAGGGTTCAAAGCAATCAGCCCCAGCATTTT.

This clone came up once. The rearrangement uses TRBV19 and TRBJ2-3; unclear D gene. Germline V gives CDR1 LNHDA, CDR2 SQIVND (reference sequence). The CDR3 has 11 amino acids. V was cut by 7 bases and J by 2 bases, with 4 bases left in between. CDR3 nucleotides: TGTGCCAGTACGGACACAGATACGCAGTATTTT. This sequence encodes CASTDTDTQYF.

This clone was seen once. This chain uses TRBV18 with TRBJ1-2, with D maybe TRBD1 (6 bases). Trimming left V 3 bases short and J 0 bases short, with 11 bases between. The CDR3 runs to 15 residues. The germline V gene has CDR1 KGHSH and CDR2 LQKENI. The CDR3 loop is CASSPTDSPNYGYTF. The CDR3 region has the DNA TGTGCCAGCTCACCCACGGACAGCCCTAACTATGGCTACACCTTC.

The rearrangement joins TRBV3-1 (or the pseudogene TRBV3-2) to TRBJ1-1; D may be TRBD1 (5 bases). The CDR3 covers 13 residues. V lost 4 bases to trimming and J lost 10 bases, with 16 bases between them. Germline values: CDR1 LGHDT, CDR2 YNNKEL (reference sequence). Here the CDR3 reads CASSPRGTRAAFF. DNA for the CDR3: TGTGCCAGCAGCCCGCGGGGGACCCGCGCAGCTTTCTTT.

This chain connects TRBV20-1 to TRBJ1-6; no clear D gene. The CDR3 sequence is 11 residues long. The ends were cut back, 5 bases at V and 5 bases at J, with 4 bases in the middle. CDR1 and CDR2 (germline): DFQATT, SNEGSKA (reference sequence). In DNA, the CDR3 is TGCAGTGCTCGCGATAATTCACCCCTCCACTTT. This gives the protein CSARDNSPLHF.

A remark on this clone: Other DNA variants within this sample encode the same CDR3. The chain couples TRBV9 to TRBJ2-1; 8 bases are shared with TRBD2. Germline V lookup: CDR1 SGDLS, CDR2 YYNGEE. This CDR3 region has 15 residues. The V and J ends lost 0 bases and 5 bases, in that order; junction bases with no gene match: 4. This chain's CDR3 is CASSVDGGANNEQFF. The CDR3 DNA sequence: TGTGCCAGCAGCGTAGACGGGGGGGCCAACAATGAGCAGTTCTTC.

The gene calls are TRBV3-1 (or the pseudogene TRBV3-2) and TRBJ2-2; the match to TRBD1 covers 7 bases. The germline CDR1 and CDR2 sequences are LGHDT and YNNKEL (reference sequence). The J segment lost 0 bases and the V segment lost 4 bases, leaving 8 bases of the junction unmatched. This CDR3 comprises 17 residues. CDR3 region: CASSRPRTGPNTGELFF. CDR3 in DNA: TGTGCCAGCAGCCGACCCAGGACAGGTCCGAACACCGGGGAGCTGTTTTTT.

This chain joins TRBV6-2 or TRBV6-3 and TRBJ2-5; 7 nucleotides match TRBD1. Germline V gene sequence: CDR1 MNHEY, CDR2 SVGEGT. V lost 5 bases, J lost 4 bases, and 4 bases stayed unmatched. The CDR3 has 13 residues. The CDR3 reads CASSRDRLETQYF. CDR3 in DNA: TGTGCCAGCAGTCGGGACAGATTAGAGACCCAGTACTTC.

The chain joins TRBV7-9 to TRBJ2-3; 9 positions agree with TRBD1. Trimming at V came to 2 bases and at J to 0 bases, leaving 6 bases not matched to a gene. This CDR3 comprises 17 residues. The germline CDR1 and CDR2 sequences are SEHNR and FQNEAQ (reference sequence). CDR3 DNA: TGTGCCAGCAGCTTAAGGGACAGGGCTCGTAGCACAGATACGCAGTATTTT. Translating gives CASSLRDRARSTDTQYF.

This rearrangement joins TRBV4-2 to TRBJ2-1; 9 nucleotides match TRBD2. Germline V gene lookup returns CDR1 LGHNA and CDR2 YNFKEQ. This CDR3 comprises 17 residues. The trim removed 4 bases at V and 4 bases at J, leaving 11 bases unmatched. The CDR3 coding sequence is TGTGCCAGCAGCCCCTCTATAGCTAGCGGGGTGTACAATGAGCAGTTCTTC. Its protein is CASSPSIASGVYNEQFF.

The V gene is TRBV7-9, the J gene TRBJ1-2; no reliable D call. V was pared by 5 bases and J by 4 bases, with 8 bases between. The CDR3 is made up of 12 amino acids. The germline V gene has CDR1 SEHNR and CDR2 FQNEAQ (reference sequence). This CDR3 reads CASSRSPYGYTF. The CDR3 DNA follows: TGTGCCAGCAGCCGAAGCCCCTATGGCTACACCTTC.

The chain combines TRBV6-6 with TRBJ1-1; possibly TRBD1 for D (5 bases). Looked up from germline, CDR1 is MNHNY and CDR2 is SVGAGI (reference sequence). Trimming took off 2 bases at V and 5 bases at J, with 15 bases between the two ends. The CDR3 consists of 15 residues. The CDR3 coding sequence is TGTGCCAGCAGTTACAGTGGGGGGTCGGGGACTGAAGCTTTCTTT. This sequence encodes CASSYSGGSGTEAFF.

The V and J genes are TRBV7-9 and TRBJ1-1; TRBD1 is a possible D gene (5 bases). The V gene's germline CDR1 is SEHNR and CDR2 FQNEAQ (reference sequence). CDR3 size: 15 residues. V lost 6 bases to trimming and J lost 0 bases, with 14 bases between them. The CDR3 spells CASRLGTAMNTEAFF. The CDR3 nucleotides read TGTGCCAGCAGACTAGGGACGGCCATGAACACTGAAGCTTTCTTT.

The chain links TRBV2 to TRBJ1-1; D unclear. V dropped 2 bases and J dropped 0 bases, with 7 bases sitting between them. This CDR3 spans 14 amino acids. Germline values: CDR1 SNHLY, CDR2 FYNNEI. In DNA form, the CDR3 reads TGTGCCAGCAGTGAAAATGAGCTGAACACTGAAGCTTTCTTT. Its protein is CASSENELNTEAFF.

The chain joins TRBV2 to TRBJ2-3, with D perhaps TRBD2 (7 bases). Trimming stripped 3 bases from V and 1 base from J, with 11 bases between. Germline CDR1 reads SNHLY; CDR2 reads FYNNEI. The CDR3 covers 15 residues. The CDR3 sequence is CASSDGGPGTDTQYF. CDR3 coding DNA: TGTGCCAGCAGTGACGGGGGGCCGGGCACAGATACGCAGTATTTT.

The table lists this clone with a few counts. The chain couples TRBV3-1 (or the pseudogene TRBV3-2) to TRBJ2-7; perhaps TRBD2 as D (5 bases). CDR1 LGHDT and CDR2 YNNKEL come from the germline V gene (reference sequence). The V and J ends lost 1 base and 4 bases respectively, with 11 bases between them. CDR3 length: 14 residues. Written as DNA, the CDR3 is TGTGCCAGCAGCCAAGTACCGGGCGGGTACGAGCAGTACTTC. Protein sequence: CASSQVPGGYEQYF.

The chain joins TRBV28 to TRBJ2-4, with TRBD2 matching 8 bases. The CDR3 has 18 residues. V lost 3 bases and J lost 1; bases outside the gene matches: 11. Germline V gene sequence: CDR1 MDHEN, CDR2 SYDVKM. The CDR3 sequence: CASSFSRGGWAAKNIQYF. The CDR3 DNA reads TGTGCCAGCAGTTTCAGTCGGGGGGGATGGGCCGCCAAAAACATTCAGTACTTC.

The V call is TRBV28, the J call TRBJ2-1; 13 nucleotides align to TRBD2. The CDR3 runs to 16 residues. J gave up 8 bases and V 6 bases, and 10 bases lay outside the gene matches. The germline V gene has CDR1 MDHEN and CDR2 SYDVKM. CDR3 region: CASRTLGLAGVYEQFF. The CDR3 DNA is TGTGCCAGCAGAACCCTCGGACTAGCGGGAGTCTATGAGCAGTTCTTC.

The chain combines TRBV2 with TRBJ2-7; possible D gene TRBD2, 5 bases. V shed 6 bases and J shed 5 bases, with 14 bases lying between them. This CDR3 is 13 amino acids long. The germline V gene has CDR1 SNHLY and CDR2 FYNNEI. This CDR3 is CASSLQEANEQYF. The CDR3 region has the DNA TGTGCCAGCAGCCTCCAGGAGGCCAACGAGCAGTACTTC.

V gene TRBV10-3 combines with J gene TRBJ2-1, with 11 bases matching TRBD1. There are 13 residues in the CDR3. The germline gives CDR1 ENHRY, CDR2 SYGVKD. After removal of 6 bases from V and 6 bases from J, the junction contained 1 base not matched to a gene. CDR3 bases: TGTGCCATCAGGGACAGGGGGCCCAATGAGCAGTTCTTC. Amino acids: CAIRDRGPNEQFF.

In DNA, the CDR3 is TGTGCCAGCAGTCCTAGCGACGGTTTGTTGGGCGGGGAGCTGTTTTTT. Encoded protein: CASSPSDGLLGGELFF. This chain connects TRBV7-9 to TRBJ2-2, with D possibly being TRBD2 (6 bases). V lost 6 bases and J lost 7, with 21 bases in between. This CDR3 region has 16 residues. CDR1 and CDR2 from the germline V gene are SEHNR and FQNEAQ (reference sequence).